This T cell receptor beta chain comes out of a study of CD8 T cells in ankylosing spondylitis listed by TCRdb under 2017. Regarding the complete study: To find TCR variants linked to disease, the study profiled T cell receptor beta repertoires in ankylosing spondylitis patients and healthy donors. The full study cohort comprised around 23 ankylosing spondylitis patients and approximately 100 healthy donors. Peripheral blood was sampled, and synovial fluid was additionally collected from ankylosing spondylitis patients.

On the study overall, not on this receptor specifically: According to the report, matched synovial fluid samples from ankylosing spondylitis patients were significantly enriched for the disease-linked clones. Blood from ankylosing spondylitis patients appeared to be characterized by a TCR beta motif composed of eight highly homologous amino acid variants. A CD8+ phenotype was shown by the disease-linked clones, which were found at relatively low frequencies in peripheral blood. Some of the motif variants had been reported before in the synovial fluid and blood of reactive arthritis patients, a finding that suggests common disease-initiation mechanisms.

A distance of 14 bases separates the germline ends of V and J, which lose 5 bases and 4 bases respectively. The CDR3 holds 15 amino acids from the cysteine to the phenylalanine. Only the CDR3 DNA stays, 45 bases, in frame from base 1. The germline V gene (reference sequence) yields LNHNV for CDR1 and YYDKDF for CDR2. The table lists this clonotype with a few counts. Its cognate antigen has yet to be identified. It has no much larger one-base neighbor in the sample; base qualities were not kept. Sequencing took place on an Illumina HiSeq 2500. Quantitative 5'-RACE with molecular barcodes was the method used to prepare the TCR beta libraries. As for the original processing: A new computational method, built on a probabilistic model of VDJ rearrangement, was used to identify disease-linked TCR variants. TCRdb reprocessing: public reads trimmed at Q25 with fastp, clones called with MiXCR, in-frame beta chains kept. Each record represents a unique CDR3 protein, reported with the most common genes and DNA among its rows. The V and J calls and clone size come from TCRdb's table, not from the authors' own analysis. This sample gives hundreds of thousands of distinct CDR3 sequences in total; 20% to 25% of them show up just once. The ten largest clones add up to about 12% of the sample.

This chain joins TRBV15 to TRBJ2-2, with the D gene call left open. Material for sequencing was blood, either unsorted or a sorted T cell fraction (not recorded which). The clonotype was recovered from a male donor with ankylosing spondylitis or in good health (not recorded which). Here is the DNA: TGTGCCACCAGCCTCTCCGGGCCGGGCACCGGGGAGCTGTTTTTT. This encodes CATSLSGPGTGELFF.